These 22 T cell receptor beta chains came from one sample sequenced in a study of early T cells in non-severe SARS-CoV-2 infection. TCRdb reprocessed the 5' RACE reads with MiXCR, giving one entry per CDR3 protein. The data show around 26,000 distinct CDR3 sequences, around 4.8% seen once. The sample taken for sequencing was whole blood. The receptor source for this set is an adult who was a healthcare worker with PCR-confirmed SARS-CoV-2 infection or an uninfected control (not recorded which).

On this clonotype itself: This clone may be a read error of a much larger clone one base away. The chain has TRBV5-1 and TRBJ2-1; D is uncertain. Germline assignment: CDR1 SGHRS and CDR2 YFSETQ. The V end lost 5 bases, the J end lost 4 bases, and 16 bases lay between the germline ends. The CDR3 has 15 amino acids. As DNA, the CDR3 is TGCGCCAGCAGTCCCTTGATAGCTGGTTACAATGAGCAGTTCTTC. Its translation: CASSPLIAGYNEQFF. The full variable domain, its missing parts supplied by reference TRBV5-1 and TRBJ2-1, is KAGVTQTPRYLIKTRGQQVTLSCSPISGHRSVSWYQQTPGQGLQFLFEYFSETQRNKGNFPGRFSGRQFSNSRSEMNVSTLELGDSALYLCASSPLIAGYNEQFFGPGTRLTVL.

This clonotype was seen only a few times. The chain recombines TRBV7-9 with TRBJ2-2; no clear D gene. CDR3 length equals 14 residues. V lost 4 bases and J lost 0, with 6 bases in between. Germline CDR1 and CDR2: SEHNR and FQNEAQ (reference sequence). The CDR3 spells CASSWQPNTGELFF. DNA for the CDR3: TGTGCCAGCAGCTGGCAGCCGAACACCGGGGAGCTGTTTTTT.

This clonotype was detected ten times or more. V usage is TRBV6-1 and J usage is TRBJ1-5, with 9 bases matching TRBD1. Germline assignment: CDR1 MNHNS and CDR2 SASEGT. This CDR3 contains 13 residues. Germline trimming cut 11 bases from V and 13 bases from J; bases unmatched to any gene: 15. The CDR3 loop reads CAGAGTGSSIQHF. CDR3 nucleotides: TGTGCCGGCGCAGGGACAGGGTCTTCAATTCAGCATTTT.

This clonotype is medium-sized in the sample. The V call is TRBV10-3, the J call TRBJ2-7; tentatively, D is TRBD2 (5 bases). V dropped 10 bases and J dropped 1 base, with 11 bases sitting between them. Germline values: CDR1 ENHRY, CDR2 SYGVKD. This CDR3 contains 12 residues. In DNA, the CDR3 is TGTGCCACCGCCGGCGGGTCCTACGAGCAGTACTTC. It is translated as CATAGGSYEQYF.

This clonotype was counted ten times or more. The chain combines TRBV5-5 with TRBJ2-1, with a weak D call TRBD1 (7 bases). The germline CDR1 and CDR2 sequences are SGHKS and YYEKEE (reference sequence). With 3 bases removed from V and 3 bases from J, the gap between germline ends came to 13 bases. The CDR3 loop spans 15 amino acids. In nucleotides, the CDR3 is TGTGCCAGCAGCTCCGGGACAGCGGGCTACAATGAGCAGTTCTTC. It yields the protein CASSSGTAGYNEQFF.

This clonotype was detected many times. The rearrangement joins TRBV7-6 to TRBJ2-6; D unresolved. Trimming left V 8 bases short and J 0 bases short, with 14 bases between. CDR1 and CDR2 from the germline V gene are SGHVS and FNYEAQ. This CDR3 spans 16 amino acids. The DNA of the CDR3 is TGTGCCAGCCGCGTATCAGGATCCTCTGGGGCCAACGTCCTGACTTTC. This gives the protein CASRVSGSSGANVLTF. The variable domain in full, with the rest retrieved from reference TRBV7-6 and TRBJ2-6, is GAGVSQSPRYKVTKRGQDVALRCDPISGHVSLYWYRQALGQGPEFLTYFNYEAQQDKSGLPNDRFSAERPEGSISTLTIQRTEQRDSAMYRCASRVSGSSGANVLTFGAGSRLTVL.

This clonotype was seen a few times. The chain couples TRBV9 to TRBJ2-7, with unresolved D. Germline assignment: CDR1 SGDLS and CDR2 YYNGEE. V was clipped by 4 bases and J by 0 bases, with 8 bases between them. This CDR3 is built from 13 residues. CDR3 nucleotides: TGTGCCAGCAGCCCGGACGGCTCCTACGAGCAGTACTTC. Amino acid sequence: CASSPDGSYEQYF.

This clonotype came up many times. The J gene is TRBJ2-7, the V gene TRBV7-9, with D unclear. CDR1 is SEHNR and CDR2 is FQNEAQ in the germline V gene (reference sequence). The CDR3 length is 15 residues. V gave up 5 bases and J gave up 3 bases, with 17 bases separating them. The CDR3 DNA is TGTGCCAGCAGCGTATGGAGCGACGGAGTCTACGAGCAGTACTTC. As protein: CASSVWSDGVYEQYF.

The table lists this clonotype with many counts. The chain combines TRBV29-1 with TRBJ1-2, with 10 positions matching TRBD1. The junction had 10 bases not matched to a gene; V was cut back by 7 bases and J by 5 bases. The CDR3 has 14 amino acids. Germline CDR1 is SQVTM and CDR2 is ANQGSEA. The CDR3 reads CSALGQGYEYGYTF. The CDR3 nucleotides read TGCAGCGCCCTGGGACAGGGGTACGAGTATGGCTACACCTTC. Together with reference TRBV29-1 and TRBJ1-2, the CDR3 gives the full variable domain: SAVISQKPSRDICQRGTSLTIQCQVDSQVTMMFWYRQQPGQSLTLIATANQGSEATYESGFVIDKFPISRPNLTFSTLTVSNMSPEDSSIYLCSALGQGYEYGYTFGSGTRLTVV.

The chain recombines TRBV2 with TRBJ1-2; TRBD1 matches 7 bases. This CDR3 spans 12 amino acids. V lost 10 bases, J lost 4 bases, and 6 bases stayed unmatched. Germline V gene sequence: CDR1 SNHLY, CDR2 FYNNEI. CDR3 bases: TGTGCCACCGGGACAGAAAGCTATGGCTACACCTTC. The encoded protein is CATGTESYGYTF.

This chain connects TRBV13 to TRBJ2-3; 14 positions agree with TRBD2. Germline CDR1 reads PRHDT; CDR2 reads FYEKMQ (reference sequence). The ends lost 5 bases at V and 0 bases at J; junction bases unmatched: 7. This CDR3 is 18 amino acids long. CDR3 loop: CASSTGLAGGRSTDTQYF. Written as DNA, the CDR3 is TGTGCCAGCAGCACCGGACTAGCGGGGGGACGTAGCACAGATACGCAGTATTTT.

The sample holds a few counts of this clonotype. The rearrangement uses TRBV4-1 and TRBJ2-5, with 9 positions matching TRBD2. Per germline, CDR1 MGHRA and CDR2 YSYEKL. With 0 bases clipped from V and 4 bases from J, the junction kept 9 bases outside the gene matches. CDR3 size: 17 residues. The CDR3 DNA sequence: TGCGCCAGCAGCCAAGATCGGCGGGAGGGGATAGCAGAGACCCAGTACTTC. It is translated as CASSQDRREGIAETQYF.

This chain links TRBV30 with TRBJ1-5; D unclear. The V gene's germline CDR1 is GTSNPN and CDR2 SVGIG (reference sequence). This CDR3 spans 14 amino acids. Trimming shortened V by 1 base and J by 6 bases, and 13 bases separated the two germline ends. The DNA of the CDR3 is TGTGCCTGGAGTGACTTTACGCAGGCTCAGCCCCAGCATTTT. It encodes CAWSDFTQAQPQHF.

This clonotype has a handful of counts. This rearrangement joins TRBV5-1 to TRBJ2-2, with a possible D match to TRBD1 (6 bases). CDR3 length: 14 residues. The germline V and J ends were trimmed by 4 bases and 4 bases, with 11 bases remaining between them. Germline CDR1 reads SGHRS; CDR2 reads YFSETQ. The CDR3 protein is CASSPQGSTGELFF. Written as DNA, the CDR3 is TGCGCCAGCAGCCCACAGGGCAGCACCGGGGAGCTGTTTTTT.

CDR3 nucleotides: TGTGCCAGCAGTGACGAGGTCGGGAGGGCAGATACGCAGTATTTT. This translates into CASSDEVGRADTQYF. This chain joins TRBV6-4 and TRBJ2-3, with 8 positions matching TRBD2. CDR3 length equals 15 residues. In germline, CDR1 is MRHNA, CDR2 SNTAGT. V shed 2 bases, J shed 4 bases, and the junction held 5 bases outside the gene matches.

This clonotype was seen ten or more times. This sequence joins TRBV7-8 and TRBJ2-2, with D uncertain. This CDR3 has 15 amino acids. Between the trimmed V and J ends, which lost 4 bases and 1 base, there was a span of 10 bases. Looked up from germline, CDR1 is SGHVS and CDR2 is FQNEAQ. CDR3 DNA: TGTGCCAGCAGCTCCAGGTCAGGGAACACCGGGGAGCTGTTTTTT. Protein sequence: CASSSRSGNTGELFF.

V is TRBV2 and J is TRBJ2-7; D is unclear. The ends were cut back, 6 bases at V and 4 bases at J, with 10 bases in the middle. Germline V gene sequence: CDR1 SNHLY, CDR2 FYNNEI. This CDR3 has 12 residues. The CDR3 DNA follows: TGTGCCAGCAGGGGTCTAGGGTACGAGCAGTACTTC. Protein sequence: CASRGLGYEQYF. Together with reference TRBV2 and TRBJ2-7, the CDR3 gives the full variable domain: EPEVTQTPSHQVTQMGQEVILRCVPISNHLYFYWYRQILGQKVEFLVSFYNNEISEKSEIFDDQFSVERPDGSNFTLKIRSTKLEDSAMYFCASRGLGYEQYFGPGTRLTVT.

The V and J genes are TRBV7-2 and TRBJ2-1; D might be TRBD1 (5 bases). Germline CDR1 and CDR2: SGHTA and FQGNSA. The CDR3 extends over 15 amino acids. V dropped 2 bases and J dropped 1 base, with 9 bases sitting between them. This chain's CDR3 is CASSLLGASYNEQFF. Here the CDR3 DNA reads TGTGCCAGCAGCTTACTAGGGGCTTCCTACAATGAGCAGTTCTTC.

V and J are TRBV7-9 and TRBJ2-2; D ambiguous. The V gene lost 5 bases and the J gene lost 5 bases, with 12 bases spanning the gap. The CDR3 runs 14 residues. Germline V gene sequence: CDR1 SEHNR, CDR2 FQNEAQ (reference sequence). The CDR3, as DNA: TGTGCCAGCAGCAAAGAAGTGAGAACCGGGGAGCTGTTTTTT. Translating it yields CASSKEVRTGELFF.

This clonotype was seen ten or more times. The chain uses TRBV2 and TRBJ2-2, with D perhaps TRBD1 (5 bases). The CDR3 has 16 residues. Looked up from germline, CDR1 is SNHLY and CDR2 is FYNNEI. The V and J ends lost 2 bases and 6 bases respectively, with 16 bases between them. The CDR3 DNA follows: TGTGCCAGCAGTGAAAGGGGCAGGGAAGAGGCCGGGGAGCTGTTTTTT. Translating it yields CASSERGREEAGELFF.

This clonotype was observed at least ten times. The DNA for the CDR3 is TGTGCCAGCAGTTTATGGGCGGTGTCCTACAATGAGCAGTTCTTC. It is translated as CASSLWAVSYNEQFF. The V gene is TRBV28, the J gene TRBJ2-1; the D is unclear. CDR1 is MDHEN and CDR2 is SYDVKM in the germline V gene. V was pared by 0 bases and J by 1 base, with 7 bases between. This CDR3 has 15 amino acids. Drawing the rest from reference TRBV28 and TRBJ2-1, the complete variable domain is DVKVTQSSRYLVKRTGEKVFLECVQDMDHENMFWYRQDPGLGLRLIYFSYDVKMKEKGDIPEGYSVSREKKERFSLILESASTNQTSMYLCASSLWAVSYNEQFFGPGTRLTVL.

This clonotype was detected only a few times. DNA for the CDR3: TGTGCCAGCAGTCTCAAGACAGGACTTTGGCAGCCCCAGCATTTT. Translating it yields CASSLKTGLWQPQHF. The V call is TRBV6-1, the J call TRBJ1-5; weak D call: TRBD1 (6 bases). V was shortened by 5 bases and J by 7 bases, with 18 bases between the two germline ends. The CDR3 spans 15 residues. Germline CDR1 MNHNS, CDR2 SASEGT.